The sequence of this T cell receptor (beta chain) was determined in a study of T cell responses to AZD1222 COVID-19 vaccine. Study-level results: Unmutated variant regions are reportedly the target of nearly half of TCRs that are spike-specific.

Germline values: CDR1 LGHNA, CDR2 YNFKEQ. Between the trimmed V and J ends, which lost 0 bases and 8 bases, there was a span of 19 bases. The length of the CDR3 is 16 residues. This clone was observed a handful of times. Its antigen is not identified. TCRdb's table, derived via immunoSEQ multiplex PCR, lists solely in-frame clones and lacks some. Altogether roughly 95,000 clones are present, more than 75% being singletons, with the ten largest covering 2.8%. V is TRBV4-2 and J is TRBJ1-2; no firm D call. The sequence derives from an adult in good health. Source: peripheral blood, taken on day 0 of AZD1222 vaccination. The CDR3, as DNA: TGTGCCAGCAGCCAAGATTTCGGCCTAGGGAGAGAGGGCTACACCTTC. Translation gives CASSQDFGLGREGYTF.